Each of the 26 T cell receptor beta chains below was sequenced from the same sample in a study of blood T cell repertoires in COVID-19. TCRdb keeps only in-frame clones here, not all; method: immunoSEQ multiplex PCR. The sample yields about 76,000 clones, around 91% seen once. Sequences were obtained from peripheral blood. Receptor source: a human donor in a cohort sampled during active COVID-19.

The rearrangement uses TRBV10-2 and TRBJ1-3; 7 nucleotides agree with TRBD1. V gave up 3 bases and J gave up 0 bases; unmatched junction bases: 8. Germline CDR1 WSHSY, CDR2 SAAADI. The CDR3 contains 17 residues. CDR3 region: CASSEWKGTVSGNTIYF. Here the CDR3 DNA reads TGCGCCAGCAGTGAATGGAAAGGGACAGTCTCTGGAAACACCATATATTTT.

V gene TRBV5-4 combines with J gene TRBJ2-5; the match to TRBD1 covers 7 bases. Per the germline V gene, CDR1 is SGHNT and CDR2 is YYREEE (reference sequence). V trimming: 6 bases; J trimming: 2 bases; junction bases outside the gene matches: 4. There are 13 residues in the CDR3. The DNA of the CDR3 is TGTGCCAGCATAGACAGGGTGCAAGAGACCCAGTACTTC. Its protein product is CASIDRVQETQYF.

J is TRBJ1-5 and V is TRBV15, with 8 bases that match TRBD1. The CDR3 is 15 residues long. CDR1 is LNHNV and CDR2 is YYDKDF in the germline V gene (reference sequence). The junction had 5 bases not matched to a gene; V was cut back by 4 bases and J by 3 bases. The CDR3 DNA sequence: TGTGCCACCAGCACCGGACAGGGATTCAATCAGCCCCAGCATTTT. It codes for CATSTGQGFNQPQHF. The full variable domain, completed using reference TRBV15 and TRBJ1-5, is DAMVIQNPRYQVTQFGKPVTLSCSQTLNHNVMYWYQQKSSQAPKLLFHYYDKDFNNEADTPDNFQSRRPNTSFCFLDIRSPGLGDTAMYLCATSTGQGFNQPQHFGDGTRLSIL.

This chain uses TRBV11-2 with TRBJ1-3; D remains unclear. Germline V CDR1 and CDR2: SGHAT, FQNNGV. This CDR3 region has 13 residues. The V end was cut by 5 bases, the J end by 8 bases, with 13 bases between. The CDR3 loop is CASSTPEDHTIYF. The CDR3, as DNA: TGTGCCAGCAGCACTCCGGAGGATCACACCATATATTTT.

About this clone: A read error may produce the germline difference seen at one junction end. The chain links TRBV29-1 to TRBJ2-3, with D perhaps matching TRBD1 (6 bases). This CDR3 contains 14 residues. Germline-derived CDR1 and CDR2 are SQVTM and ANQGSEA. The chain's CDR3 is CSAETGSRTDTQYF. CDR3 DNA: TGCAGCGCTGAAACAGGGTCCCGCACAGATACGCAGTATTTT.

This chain uses TRBV7-2 with TRBJ2-7, with a tentative D call TRBD2 (5 bases). The CDR3 has 12 residues. The germline CDR1 and CDR2 sequences are SGHTA and FQGNSA. With 3 bases removed from V and 2 bases from J, the gap between germline ends came to 5 bases. The CDR3 region is CASSFGAYEQYF. The CDR3 nucleotides are TGTGCCAGCAGCTTCGGGGCCTACGAGCAGTACTTC.

The chain employs TRBV21-1 and TRBJ2-7; TRBD2 reflects the table's D call only, with no check against the DNA. TRBV21-1 is designated a pseudogene. CDR3 length: 20 residues. CDR3 coding DNA: TGTGCCAGCAGCTTCCTAAGGGCTAGCGGGGGCCCATCCCCAGATTACGAGCAGTACTTC. Translated: CASSFLRASGGPSPDYEQYF.

CDR3 nucleotide sequence: TGTGCCAGCAGTTCAGGTGCTGGAAACACCATATATTTT. Translating gives CASSSGAGNTIYF. The chain links TRBV12-3 or TRBV12-4 to TRBJ1-3; no definite D call. V was pared by 4 bases and J by 2 bases, with 6 bases between. The length of the CDR3 is 13 residues.

The genes are TRBV12-5 and TRBJ2-6, with 11 bases identical to TRBD1. The CDR3 length is 21 residues. The V gene's germline CDR1 is LGHNT and CDR2 FRNRAP. V gave up 2 bases and J gave up 0 bases; unmatched junction bases: 12. The CDR3 region is CASGLPRTGGFSYSGANVLTF. CDR3 sequence (DNA): TGTGCTAGTGGTTTGCCACGGACAGGGGGCTTCTCGTACTCTGGGGCCAACGTCCTGACTTTC.

This clone was observed a handful of times. The rearrangement links TRBV4-3 to TRBJ2-2, with TRBD1 matching over 9 bases. Germline-derived CDR1 and CDR2 are LGHNA and YSLEER. The CDR3 has 14 amino acids. V was pared by 3 bases and J by 6 bases, with 2 bases of the junction left unmatched. The CDR3: CASSQTGGPGELFF. As DNA, the CDR3 is TGCGCCAGCAGCCAGACAGGGGGACCCGGGGAGCTGTTTTTT.

The V and J genes are TRBV2 and TRBJ2-2; no firm D call. Germline V gives CDR1 SNHLY, CDR2 FYNNEI. The CDR3 has 15 residues. Trimming took 1 base from V and 4 from J, leaving 10 bases between them. The DNA of the CDR3 is TGTGCCAGCAGTGAAGAGCACACGGGCACCGGGGAGCTGTTTTTT. Protein sequence: CASSEEHTGTGELFF.

The chain combines TRBV11-3 with TRBJ2-7; maybe TRBD1 (6 bases). In germline, CDR1 is SGHNT, CDR2 YENEEA. V lost 3 bases, J lost 4 bases, and 10 bases lay in between. There are 13 residues in the CDR3. The CDR3 spells CASSFGTQYEQYF. The CDR3 nucleotides read TGTGCCAGCAGCTTCGGGACACAGTACGAGCAGTACTTC.

The sample holds one count of this clone. The genes are TRBV9 and TRBJ1-4; the match to TRBD1 covers 8 bases. CDR3 length: 15 amino acids. The germline gives CDR1 SGDLS, CDR2 YYNGEE. The J segment lost 5 bases and the V segment lost 4 bases, leaving 7 bases of the junction unmatched. The CDR3 bases are TGTGCCAGCAGCACTCAGGGGGCGGGGAATGAAAAACTGTTTTTT. Translating it yields CASSTQGAGNEKLFF.

In DNA, the CDR3 is TGTGCCAGCTCCCCGCAGGACAGCTCCTCTGGGGCCAACGTCCTGACTTTC. Its translation: CASSPQDSSSGANVLTF. The chain has TRBV18 and TRBJ2-6, with D perhaps matching TRBD1 (6 bases). Per germline, CDR1 KGHSH and CDR2 LQKENI. The CDR3 contains 17 residues. Trimming took 6 bases from V and 0 from J, leaving 15 bases between them.

The V and J genes are TRBV2 and TRBJ2-1, with 10 bases that match TRBD2. The germline CDR1 and CDR2 sequences are SNHLY and FYNNEI. This CDR3 comprises 16 residues. The junction had 4 bases not matched to a gene; V was cut back by 2 bases and J by 3 bases. The CDR3 sequence is CASSEWTSGLYNEQFF. In DNA form, the CDR3 reads TGTGCCAGCAGTGAATGGACTAGCGGCCTCTACAATGAGCAGTTCTTC.

V gene TRBV27 combines with J gene TRBJ1-6; 9 bases align to TRBD1. V gave up 3 bases and J gave up 9 bases; unmatched junction bases: 9. The CDR3 loop spans 16 amino acids. Germline lookup yields CDR1 MNHEY and CDR2 SMNVEV (reference sequence). The CDR3 sequence: CASSFTGQGLGSPLHF. Written as DNA, the CDR3 is TGTGCCAGCAGTTTTACGGGACAGGGTCTGGGTTCACCCCTCCACTTT.

This rearrangement joins TRBV5-1 to TRBJ2-6; D gene uncertain. This CDR3 is built from 18 residues. V lost 0 bases, J lost 1 base, and 14 bases lay in between. CDR1 and CDR2 from the germline V gene are SGHRS and YFSETQ. The CDR3 spells CASSLDRPSRSGANVLTF. CDR3 bases: TGCGCCAGCAGCTTGGATCGACCTAGTAGGTCTGGGGCCAACGTCCTGACTTTC.

V and J are TRBV18 and TRBJ2-3, with 10 bases identical to TRBD2. Germline loops: CDR1 KGHSH, CDR2 LQKENI. The CDR3 has 14 residues. The V segment lost 2 bases and the J segment 7 bases; nucleotides outside the gene matches: 3. CDR3 DNA: TGTGCCAGCTCACCAAGCGGGGGGGCAAATACGCAGTATTTT. Amino acids: CASSPSGGANTQYF.

This clone was seen once. The chain links TRBV6-6 to TRBJ2-7, with TRBD1 identical over 9 bases. With V trimmed by 6 bases and J by 4 bases, 4 bases remained unmatched. CDR3 size: 13 residues. Germline V gene data show CDR1 as MNHNY and CDR2 as SVGAGI (reference sequence). The CDR3 nucleotides read TGTGCCAGCAGCAGACAGGGGGTATACGAGCAGTACTTC. Translated: CASSRQGVYEQYF.

The chain employs TRBV7-9 and TRBJ2-5; D is perhaps TRBD2 (6 bases). There are 14 residues in the CDR3. The V end was cut by 6 bases, the J end by 3 bases, with 14 bases between. CDR1 is SEHNR and CDR2 is FQNEAQ in the germline V gene (reference sequence). CDR3 in DNA: TGTGCCAGCAGGCGCCGGGGGAAGGAAGAGACCCAGTACTTC. As protein: CASRRRGKEETQYF.

The J gene is TRBJ1-2, the V gene TRBV18; possible D gene TRBD1, 5 bases. The V end lost 2 bases, the J end lost 7 bases, and 14 bases lay between the germline ends. The CDR3 covers 14 residues. In germline, CDR1 is KGHSH, CDR2 LQKENI. Written as DNA, the CDR3 is TGTGCCAGCTCACCAGGCGAAGGGCAGGGTGGCTACACCTTC. Its translation is CASSPGEGQGGYTF.

The sample holds one count of this clone. This chain joins TRBV2 and TRBJ1-1; D is ambiguous. Trimming pared 6 bases from V and 6 bases from J, leaving 8 bases between. The germline V gene has CDR1 SNHLY and CDR2 FYNNEI. There are 11 residues in the CDR3. The CDR3 protein is CASSVLSEAFF. The CDR3 bases are TGTGCCAGCAGCGTGCTATCTGAAGCTTTCTTT.

The V call is TRBV9, the J call TRBJ2-1; TRBD2 matches 9 bases. This CDR3 contains 15 residues. Looked up from germline, CDR1 is SGDLS and CDR2 is YYNGEE. J was trimmed by 4 bases and V by 3 bases; bases with no gene match: 5. DNA for the CDR3: TGTGCCAGCAGCGCCTCTAGCGGGGTTTACAATGAGCAGTTCTTC. It translates to CASSASSGVYNEQFF. The whole variable domain, filled in from reference TRBV9 and TRBJ2-1, reads DSGVTQTPKHLITATGQRVTLRCSPRSGDLSVYWYQQSLDQGLQFLIQYYNGEERAKGNILERFSAQQFPDLHSELNLSSLELGDSALYFCASSASSGVYNEQFFGPGTRLTVL.

The chain recombines TRBV5-4 with TRBJ2-5, with 8 bases identical to TRBD2. The CDR3 loop spans 14 amino acids. Germline trimming cut 4 bases from V and 4 bases from J; bases unmatched to any gene: 6. CDR1 is SGHNT, CDR2 YYREEE, per germline (reference sequence). The CDR3 reads CASSVGLALETQYF. In DNA form, the CDR3 reads TGTGCCAGCAGCGTTGGACTAGCTCTAGAGACCCAGTACTTC.

The chain couples TRBV5-1 to TRBJ1-4, with 10 bases fitting TRBD1. Germline V gives CDR1 SGHRS, CDR2 YFSETQ. This CDR3 spans 15 amino acids. With 4 bases clipped from V and 8 bases from J, the junction kept 8 bases outside the gene matches. CDR3 coding DNA: TGCGCCAGCAGCCAAGGACAGGGGGGTTGGGAAAAACTGTTTTTT. This translates into CASSQGQGGWEKLFF. The entire variable domain, with the rest obtained from reference TRBV5-1 and TRBJ1-4, is as follows: KAGVTQTPRYLIKTRGQQVTLSCSPISGHRSVSWYQQTPGQGLQFLFEYFSETQRNKGNFPGRFSGRQFSNSRSEMNVSTLELGDSALYLCASSQGQGGWEKLFFGSGTQLSVL.

The rearrangement uses TRBV18 and TRBJ2-3; TRBD1 aligns across 7 bases. Germline CDR1 KGHSH, CDR2 LQKENI. J gave up 5 bases and V 6 bases, and 5 bases lay outside the gene matches. The CDR3 has 13 amino acids. The CDR3 nucleotides read TGTGCCAGCTCGGGGACAGCTGGAGATACGCAGTATTTT. Translated: CASSGTAGDTQYF.